The present TCR beta chain was sequenced within a study of blood T cell repertoires in COVID-19. Study summary: The United States, Italy and Spain were the sources of the acute and convalescent COVID-19 samples. Sources were T cells, B-cell-depleted T cells, or PBMCs; the material itself was cDNA or gDNA.

Per the germline V gene, CDR1 is SGHTA and CDR2 is FQGNSA. The V and J ends lost 3 bases and 5 bases respectively, with 13 bases between them. The CDR3 loop spans 14 amino acids. Source study methods: The assay estimated nucleated cells by amplifying reference gene primers. The repertoire was sequenced with immunoSEQ multiplex PCR; TCRdb's copy has only in-frame clones and lacks some. V and J calls and clone size come straight from that table; D and trimming were deduced from the DNA. The sample consists of around 52,000 clones, 87% of them appearing once. This clone showed up just a few times. Followed over time, Seattle patients had been enrolled while infection was active.

This sequence was found in an elderly woman with COVID-19, enrolled during active disease. The gene calls are TRBV7-2 and TRBJ1-1, with a possible D match to TRBD1 (5 bases). What was sequenced was peripheral blood. CDR3 sequence reads: CASSFKRGITEAFF. The CDR3 coding sequence is TGTGCCAGCAGCTTTAAAAGGGGAATAACTGAAGCTTTCTTT.